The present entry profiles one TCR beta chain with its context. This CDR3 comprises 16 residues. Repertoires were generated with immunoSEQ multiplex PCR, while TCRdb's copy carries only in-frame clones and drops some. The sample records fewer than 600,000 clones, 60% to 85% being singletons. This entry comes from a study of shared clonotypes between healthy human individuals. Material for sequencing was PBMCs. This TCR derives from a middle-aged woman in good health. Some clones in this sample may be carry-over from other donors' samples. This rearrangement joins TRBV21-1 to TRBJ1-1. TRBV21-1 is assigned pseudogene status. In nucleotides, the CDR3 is TGTGCCAGCAGCAAGGTCTGCCAGGAGGGGAACACTGAAGCTTTCTTT. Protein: CASSKVCQEGNTEAFF.